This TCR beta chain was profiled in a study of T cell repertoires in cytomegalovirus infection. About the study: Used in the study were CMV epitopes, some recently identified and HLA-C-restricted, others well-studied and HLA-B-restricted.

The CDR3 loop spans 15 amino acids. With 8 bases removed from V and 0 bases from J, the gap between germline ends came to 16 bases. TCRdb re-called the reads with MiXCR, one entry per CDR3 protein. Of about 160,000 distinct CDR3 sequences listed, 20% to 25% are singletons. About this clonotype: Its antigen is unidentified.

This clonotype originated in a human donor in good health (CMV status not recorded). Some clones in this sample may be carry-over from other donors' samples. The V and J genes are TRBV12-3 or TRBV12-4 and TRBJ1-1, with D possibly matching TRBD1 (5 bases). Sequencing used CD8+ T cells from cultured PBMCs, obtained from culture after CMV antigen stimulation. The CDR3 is CASDRDKGVNTEAFF. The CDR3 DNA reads TGTGCCAGCGATAGGGATAAAGGGGTGAACACTGAAGCTTTCTTT.